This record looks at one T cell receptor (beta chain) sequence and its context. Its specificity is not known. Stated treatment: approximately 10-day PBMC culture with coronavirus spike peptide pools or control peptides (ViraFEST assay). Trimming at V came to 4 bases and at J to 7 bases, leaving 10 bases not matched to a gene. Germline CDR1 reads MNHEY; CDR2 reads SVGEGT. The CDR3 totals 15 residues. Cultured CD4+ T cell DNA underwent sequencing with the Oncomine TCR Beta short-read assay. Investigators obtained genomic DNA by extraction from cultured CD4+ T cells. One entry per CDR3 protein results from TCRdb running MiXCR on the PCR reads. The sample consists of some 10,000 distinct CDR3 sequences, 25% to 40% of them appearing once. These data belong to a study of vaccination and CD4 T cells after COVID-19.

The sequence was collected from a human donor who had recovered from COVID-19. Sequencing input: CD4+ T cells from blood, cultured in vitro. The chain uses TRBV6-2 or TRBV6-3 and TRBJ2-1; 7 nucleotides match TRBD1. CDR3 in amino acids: CASSSGTVGLNEQFF. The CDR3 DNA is TGTGCCAGCAGTTCCGGGACAGTGGGCTTAAATGAGCAGTTCTTC.